This T cell receptor beta chain stems from a study of blood T cell repertoires in COVID-19. Study-wide background: PBMCs, B-cell-depleted T cells, or T cells were the source of the cDNA or gDNA that made up the material.

V dropped 4 bases and J dropped 9; count of bases not matched to a gene: 16. Looked up from germline, CDR1 is SGHKS and CDR2 is YYEKEE (reference sequence). The CDR3 has 17 residues. Profiled with immunoSEQ multiplex PCR; TCRdb holds only in-frame clones, not every one. This repertoire shows about 120,000 clones, around 85% found once; its top ten account for 3.9%. The specimen sequenced was peripheral blood. The sequence came from a man aged 55-75 years with acute or convalescent COVID-19. The chain combines TRBV5-5 with TRBJ1-6; 7 bases agree with TRBD1. CDR3 bases: TGTGCCAGCAGCCTCCGCCCGACAGGGTCAAGGGCTTCACCCCTCCACTTT. Amino acid sequence: CASSLRPTGSRASPLHF.